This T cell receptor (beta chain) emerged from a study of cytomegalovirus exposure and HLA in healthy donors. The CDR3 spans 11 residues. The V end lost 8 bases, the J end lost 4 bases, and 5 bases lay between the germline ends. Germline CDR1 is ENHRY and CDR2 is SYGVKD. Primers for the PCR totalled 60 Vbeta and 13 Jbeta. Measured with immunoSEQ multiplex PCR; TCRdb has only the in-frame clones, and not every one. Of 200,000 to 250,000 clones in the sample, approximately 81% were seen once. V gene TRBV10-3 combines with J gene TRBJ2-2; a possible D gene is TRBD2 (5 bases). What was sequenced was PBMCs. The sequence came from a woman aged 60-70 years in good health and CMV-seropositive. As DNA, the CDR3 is TGTGCCATCGGACTCACCGGGGAGCTGTTTTTT. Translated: CAIGLTGELFF.